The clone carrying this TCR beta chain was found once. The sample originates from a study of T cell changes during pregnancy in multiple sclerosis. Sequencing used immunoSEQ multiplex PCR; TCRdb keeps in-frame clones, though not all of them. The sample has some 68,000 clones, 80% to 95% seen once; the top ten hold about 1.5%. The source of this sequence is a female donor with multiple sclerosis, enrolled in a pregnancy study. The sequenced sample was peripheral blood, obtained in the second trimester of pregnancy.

Here the CDR3 DNA reads TGTGCCAGCAGTCTTGGACTAGCGGGAGTGGATACGCAGTATTTT. Encoded protein: CASSLGLAGVDTQYF. The chain uses TRBV7-2 and TRBJ2-3, with 13 bases lining up with TRBD2. J lost 6 bases, V lost 6 bases, and 6 bases had no gene match. This CDR3 has 15 amino acids. The germline V gene has CDR1 SGHTA and CDR2 FQGNSA.